This T cell receptor beta chain was sequenced during a study of STAT5B mutations in CD4+ large granular lymphocyte leukemia. Turning to the study itself: Among healthy donors, a particular HLA allele went with more CDR3 'QG' motifs.

The length of the CDR3 is 13 residues. Trimming stripped 0 bases from V and 2 bases from J, with 6 bases between. Germline V gene lookup returns CDR1 SGDLS and CDR2 YYNGEE. Some clones are missing from TCRdb's copy, which holds only in-frame ones; the method was immunoSEQ multiplex PCR. This sample has around 23,000 clones, with 82% found just once. Details on this clone: Its target is unknown.

Findings of the study overall: About a quarter of private leukemic clonotypes occurred rarely in other patients' non-leukemic repertoires. 8/27 top patient clones versus 2/35 control clones were TRBV06-family.

Sequencing used CD4+ T cells from blood buffy coats. This TCR derives from a human donor in good health. V and J are TRBV9 and TRBJ2-7; no definite D call. This CDR3 reads CASSVEAPYEQYF. CDR3 nucleotides: TGTGCCAGCAGCGTAGAGGCGCCCTACGAGCAGTACTTC.